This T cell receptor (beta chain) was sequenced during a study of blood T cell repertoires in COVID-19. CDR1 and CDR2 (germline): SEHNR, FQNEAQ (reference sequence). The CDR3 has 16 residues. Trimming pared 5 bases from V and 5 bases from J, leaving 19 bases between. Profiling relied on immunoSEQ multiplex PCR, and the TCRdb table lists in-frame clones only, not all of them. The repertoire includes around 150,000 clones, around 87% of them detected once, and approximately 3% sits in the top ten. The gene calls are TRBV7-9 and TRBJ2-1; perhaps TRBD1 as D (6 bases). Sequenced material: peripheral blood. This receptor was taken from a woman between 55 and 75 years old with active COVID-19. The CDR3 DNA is TGTGCCAGCAGCCAAACAGCGTGGCAGGGGCACAATGAGCAGTTCTTC. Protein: CASSQTAWQGHNEQFF.